Listed below are T cell receptor beta chains from one sample, sequenced in a study of cytomegalovirus exposure and HLA in healthy donors. Sequencing was performed with immunoSEQ multiplex PCR; in TCRdb, only in-frame clones are kept and a portion is missing. The sample has tens of thousands of clones, 75% to 85% seen once; the top ten hold almost 9.5%. Sequences were obtained from PBMCs. The receptor source for this set is a woman between 40 and 50 years old in good health and CMV-seronegative. CDR3s include the opening cysteine and the closing phenylalanine or tryptophan. Fields, in order: clone size, V gene, J gene, D gene, CDR3 length, CDR3 protein, CDR3 DNA. D genes are given only for firm matches. Clone size is given for some rows only: seen once, a few or many times, or a class if the clone is expanded.

>-|TRBV2|TRBJ1-2|-|14
CASNRERGGDGYTF
TGTGCCAGCAACAGGGAGCGGGGTGGCGATGGCTACACCTTC
>-|TRBV7-8|TRBJ2-5|-|18
CASSLAFSPAGLGETQYF
TGTGCCAGCAGCTTAGCGTTTAGCCCCGCCGGGTTAGGAGAGACCCAGTACTTC
>medium-sized|TRBV5-4|TRBJ2-1|-|13
CASSPPSYNEQFF
TGTGCCAGCAGCCCCCCTAGCTACAATGAGCAGTTCTTC
>-|TRBV7-2|TRBJ2-6|TRBD2|15
CASRDPGRGANVLTF
TGTGCCAGCAGGGATCCCGGGAGGGGGGCCAACGTCCTGACTTTC
>-|TRBV2|TRBJ1-2|-|13
CASSSDKDYGYTF
TGTGCCAGCAGTTCAGACAAGGACTATGGCTACACCTTC
>-|TRBV7-2|TRBJ1-2|-|14
CASVVRQGDSGYTF
TGTGCCAGCGTTGTGCGCCAGGGTGATTCTGGCTACACCTTC
>-|TRBV7-2|TRBJ1-2|-|13
CASSLVGEGGYTF
TGTGCCAGCAGCTTAGTGGGTGAGGGTGGCTACACCTTC
>-|TRBV4-1|TRBJ1-4|-|15
CASSQGRGINEKLFF
TGCGCCAGCAGCCAAGGGCGGGGAATTAATGAAAAACTGTTTTTT
>-|TRBV11-2|TRBJ1-1|TRBD1|15
CASSGGQTLDTEAFF
TGTGCCAGCAGCGGGGGACAGACTTTAGACACTGAAGCTTTCTTT
>-|TRBV7-8|TRBJ1-5|-|16
CASSLGGGQFNQPQHF
TGTGCCAGCAGCTTAGGCGGGGGGCAATTCAATCAGCCCCAGCATTTT
>-|TRBV7-2|TRBJ2-1|TRBD2|15
CASSLVAGGGNEQFF
TGTGCCAGCAGCTTAGTTGCGGGGGGGGGCAATGAGCAGTTCTTC
>few|TRBV9|TRBJ2-2|TRBD1|15
CASSGRQGRTGELFF
TGTGCCAGCAGCGGAAGACAGGGTCGGACCGGGGAGCTGTTTTTT
>once|TRBV4-3|TRBJ1-1|TRBD1|15
CASSQNRGLNTEAFF
TGCGCCAGCAGCCAGAACAGGGGTTTGAACACTGAAGCTTTCTTT
>-|TRBV4-3|TRBJ1-1|-|14
CASSQGTVNTEAFF
TGCGCCAGCAGCCAGGGGACTGTGAACACTGAAGCTTTCTTT
>-|TRBV7-9|TRBJ1-2|TRBD1|13
CASSLETGYGYTF
TGTGCCAGCAGCTTGGAGACAGGGTATGGCTACACCTTC
>-|TRBV15|TRBJ1-3|TRBD1|15
CATSTEDRAGNTIYF
TGTGCCACCAGCACCGAAGACAGGGCCGGAAACACCATATATTTT
>few|TRBV19|TRBJ1-1|TRBD1|15
CASSATGVMNTEAFF
TGTGCCAGTAGTGCGACAGGGGTCATGAACACTGAAGCTTTCTTT
>-|TRBV11-2|TRBJ1-5|-|14
CASSLQGGNQPQHF
TGTGCCAGCAGCTTACAGGGAGGGAATCAGCCCCAGCATTTT
>-|TRBV18|TRBJ1-1|-|14
CASSPQAEQGSFFF
TGTGCCAGCTCACCACAGGCCGAGCAGGGGTCTTTCTTCTTT
>-|TRBV4-3|TRBJ1-2|TRBD1|16
CASSPSDRGQYYGYTF
TGCGCCAGCAGCCCTTCGGACAGGGGGCAATACTATGGCTACACCTTC
>-|TRBV7-9|TRBJ2-1|-|14
CASSFAYTSNEQFF
TGTGCCAGCAGTTTCGCCTATACTTCCAATGAGCAGTTCTTC
>-|TRBV6-6|TRBJ1-5|-|16
CASSYFSRIGNQPQHF
TGTGCCAGCAGTTATTTTTCCAGGATAGGCAATCAGCCCCAGCATTTT
>-|TRBV7-8|TRBJ1-4|-|16
CASSLGLGQGDEKLFF
TGTGCCAGCAGCTTGGGGTTAGGGCAGGGTGACGAAAAACTGTTTTTT
>-|TRBV7-9|TRBJ1-4|TRBD1|16
CAVPTGGWSTNEKLFF
TGTGCCGTCCCGACAGGGGGATGGTCGACTAATGAAAAACTGTTTTTT
>-|TRBV29-1|TRBJ2-1|TRBD2|14
CSVVGGWSDNEQFF
TGCAGCGTTGTGGGGGGGTGGAGTGACAATGAGCAGTTCTTC
>-|TRBV5-6|TRBJ1-2|TRBD1|15
CASSLTGDDLYGYTF
TGTGCCAGCAGCTTGACAGGGGACGACCTATATGGCTACACCTTC
>once|TRBV5-5|TRBJ2-2|-|13
CASSIRDTGELFF
TGTGCCAGCAGCATCAGGGACACCGGGGAGCTGTTTTTT
>once|TRBV29-1|TRBJ2-3|-|14
CSVEGGQATDTQYF
TGCAGCGTTGAAGGGGGACAAGCCACAGATACGCAGTATTTT
>few|TRBV2|TRBJ2-5|-|16
CASSELTERGQETQYF
TGTGCCAGCAGTGAATTAACGGAAAGGGGGCAAGAGACCCAGTACTTC
>-|TRBV11-3|TRBJ2-1|TRBD2|15
CASSSQRGGHNEQFF
TGTGCCAGCAGCTCCCAGCGGGGGGGTCACAATGAGCAGTTCTTC
>-|TRBV2|TRBJ1-2|-|12
CASSETVDGYTF
TGTGCCAGCAGTGAAACAGTCGATGGCTACACCTTC
>-|TRBV2|TRBJ1-2|-|15
CASSERTGRMIGYTF
TGTGCCAGCAGTGAGAGAACAGGGCGAATGATCGGCTACACCTTC
>-|TRBV4-1|TRBJ2-2|-|15
CASSRGEGYTGELFF
TGCGCCAGCAGCCGGGGAGAGGGCTACACCGGGGAGCTGTTTTTT
>-|TRBV2|TRBJ1-4|-|12
CASNREREKLFF
TGTGCCAGCAACAGGGAACGCGAAAAACTGTTTTTT
>-|TRBV4-1|TRBJ1-6|TRBD1|15
CASSQPTGDNSPLHF
TGCGCCAGCAGCCAACCCACAGGGGACAATTCACCCCTCCACTTT
>-|TRBV4-3|TRBJ2-1|-|18
CASSQDPLTGIPYNEQFF
TGCGCCAGCAGCCAAGATCCACTAACAGGGATCCCCTACAATGAGCAGTTCTTC
>-|TRBV7-9|TRBJ1-1|TRBD1|15
CASSLRGRLNTEAFF
TGTGCCAGCAGCTTAAGGGGGCGTCTTAACACTGAAGCTTTCTTT
>-|TRBV25-1|TRBJ2-7|TRBD1|13
CASRQGSTYEQYF
TGTGCCAGCAGACAGGGGTCTACCTACGAGCAGTACTTC
>-|TRBV4-3|TRBJ2-3|-|14
CASSQDRAQDTQYF
TGCGCCAGCAGCCAAGACAGGGCCCAAGATACGCAGTATTTT
>-|TRBV11-3|TRBJ2-1|TRBD2|16
CASSLDGRGGLDEQFF
TGTGCCAGCAGCTTAGACGGTCGGGGGGGCCTGGATGAGCAGTTCTTC
>-|TRBV28|TRBJ2-3|-|11
CATYSPDTQYF
TGTGCCACTTATTCCCCAGATACGCAGTATTTT
>-|TRBV5-6|TRBJ2-5|-|13
CASSLVEAETQYF
TGTGCCAGCAGCTTGGTGGAGGCCGAGACCCAGTACTTC
>-|TRBV2|TRBJ2-4|TRBD2|14
CASSDAGGENIQYF
TGTGCCAGCAGCGATGCCGGGGGGGAAAACATTCAGTACTTC
>-|TRBV7-8|TRBJ1-5|TRBD1|18
CASSSPAGTGLGNQPQHF
TGTGCCAGCAGCTCCCCCGCGGGGACAGGGTTAGGCAATCAGCCCCAGCATTTT
>-|TRBV4-1|TRBJ2-5|-|16
CASSQEGLARGETQYF
TGCGCCAGCAGCCAAGAAGGACTGGCCCGGGGAGAGACCCAGTACTTC